This T cell receptor beta chain was recovered during a study of shared T cell receptors in the human thymus. The V end was cut by 3 bases, the J end by 6 bases, with 5 bases between. CDR1 and CDR2 (germline): MDHEN, SYDVKM. This CDR3 comprises 12 residues. Some clones are missing from TCRdb's copy, which holds only in-frame ones; the method was immunoSEQ multiplex PCR. The profile shows about 660,000 clones, roughly 88% of them singletons. These data also formed part of another study, on human thymus T cells. That report notes: Usage of V and J genes appeared biased in thymic and blood repertoires.

The receptor's source is a boy younger than two with a congenital heart defect. The chain combines TRBV28 with TRBJ2-2, with D unclear. Source material: thymocytes. CDR3 in amino acids: CASSFIAGELFF. The CDR3 DNA follows: TGTGCCAGCAGTTTTATCGCCGGGGAGCTGTTTTTT.